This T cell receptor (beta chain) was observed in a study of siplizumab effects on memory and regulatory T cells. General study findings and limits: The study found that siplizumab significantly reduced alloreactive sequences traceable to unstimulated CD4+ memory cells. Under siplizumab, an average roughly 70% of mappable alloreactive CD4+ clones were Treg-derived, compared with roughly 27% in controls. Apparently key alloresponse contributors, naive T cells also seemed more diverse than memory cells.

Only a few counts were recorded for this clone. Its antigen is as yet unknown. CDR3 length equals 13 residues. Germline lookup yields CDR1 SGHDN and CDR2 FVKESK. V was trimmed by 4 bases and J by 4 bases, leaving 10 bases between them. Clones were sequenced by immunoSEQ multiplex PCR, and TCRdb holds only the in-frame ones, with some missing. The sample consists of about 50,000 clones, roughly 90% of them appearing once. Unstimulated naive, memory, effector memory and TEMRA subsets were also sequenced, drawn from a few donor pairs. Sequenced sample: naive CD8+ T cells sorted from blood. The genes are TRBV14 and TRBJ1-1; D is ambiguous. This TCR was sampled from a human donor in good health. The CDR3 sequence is CASSPTALTEAFF. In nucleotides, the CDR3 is TGTGCCAGCAGCCCGACCGCGCTCACTGAAGCTTTCTTT.